This TCR beta chain was sequenced during a study of shared clonotypes between healthy human individuals (TCRdb year 2020). For the wider study: A few men and a couple of women, aged 18 to 49 years, made up the cohort. For each donor, three plates each were used for CD4 naive and CD4 memory, two plates were used for CD8 naive, and one plate was used for CD8 memory. Blood TCR repertoires of five healthy adults were deeply sequenced to estimate repertoire size and the extent of clonotype sharing between individuals. Different laboratories and diverse techniques were used to prepare libraries and sequence TCR repertoires, to increase sequencing depth and limit assay-specific biases. Leukapheresis yielded between about 0.85 and 10 billion PBMCs per donor.

For the CD8 naive samples, CD45RO-negative cells were positively selected for CCR7, yielding a CD45RA+CCR7+ population from which TemRA cells were excluded. Healthy HIV-negative adults with no recently reported acute infections or vaccinations were included as donors. Every donor was a Caucasian adult living in Nashville, Tennessee, USA. After blood collection by leukapheresis, PBMCs were isolated using Ficoll-Histopaque density gradient centrifugation and then cryopreserved in the vapor phase of liquid nitrogen. Analytical flow cytometry was used to check the purity and quantity of every magnetically sorted T cell population. Each sorted fraction had its genomic DNA isolated and then quantified by UV absorbance on a Nanodrop 2000c. TCR CDR3 regions were amplified from genomic DNA by multiplex PCR using the deep immunoSEQ assay. Extracted genomic DNA from each cell subset was distributed evenly across all wells of several immunoSEQ 96-well plates, and each plate was treated as a replicate. For sorted subsets, each replicate PCR was loaded with 200 to 250 ng genomic DNA, equivalent to approximately 33,000 T cell genomes. The purified libraries were quantified using a Qubit 3.0 fluorometer, sized with a Bioanalyzer 2100, and then quantified again using the KAPA Library Quantification kit. Each immunoSEQ 96-well plate was sequenced on its own single-read 150-cycle Illumina NextSeq 550 flow cell. The authors processed their data as follows. Because only junctional sequences without quality scores were contained in the immunoSEQ output, filtering matching that applied to full-length reads could not be performed. To assign V/J genes and CDR3, sequences were annotated using PyIR, a Python wrapper for IgBLAST v1.9, with IMGT germline references. Reads were removed for weak V/J assignments (E-value above 1e-6), missing CDR3, stop codons, out-of-frame junctions, or ambiguous translated residues. A V3J clonotype was defined by an identical inferred V gene, J gene, and CDR3 amino acid sequence. Percentage overlap between repertoires was computed as shared unique clonotypes divided by the size of the smaller repertoire. Three approaches were used to assess repertoire richness: RTK rarefaction, the Chao1 estimator, and Recon v2.1 estimates of unobserved clonotypes. OLGA was used to compute generation probabilities for all TCRbeta clonotypes that the gDNA method yielded from a handful of donors. Sourced from immuneACCESS, this table was stored by TCRdb with only in-frame sequences that have V and J called. A share of the clones is absent; for the studies checked, an unresolved V gene accounts for under half, and the remainder has no known explanation. From that table come the V and J calls and clone size; the DNA was used to work out D and trimming. In this sample the table shows hundreds of thousands of clones, 95% to 97% of which occur a single time. The ten largest account for 0.095% to 0.13% of the sample.

Overall study outcomes, separate from this receptor: Pairwise subsampling led to the expectation that sequencing depth would affect the degree of clonotype sharing among donors. Even with the large sequencing depth, rarefaction of the sorted-subset datasets indicated that sequencing was incomplete. Sampling was limited to blood, and TCR repertoires in tissue likely differ from TCR repertoires in blood. Compared with non-shared clonotypes, the clonotypes found in all four sorted-subset donors had higher generation probabilities. When a handful of donors were compared, the shared fraction of clonotypes was 5% to 6.5% for naive CD4, roughly 3.3% for naive CD8, 2.3% for memory CD4, and 0.4% for memory CD8. Because the study included only a small number of donors, the genetic and exposure-history diversity represented was limited. Larger estimated clonotype richness was generally found for naive subsets than for memory subsets.

The CDR3 sequence holds 15 residues, the cysteine and phenylalanine included. Only the CDR3 DNA stays, 45 bases, in frame from base 1. V is reduced by 6 bases and J by 2 bases, leaving a spacing of 15 bases between them. CDR1 is given as MNHEY and CDR2 as SMNVEV, both from the germline V gene (reference sequence). For this clone: What antigen it recognizes has not been identified. No base quality information exists; no much larger clone differs at one position.

The material sequenced was naive CD8+ T cells sorted from blood. In the paper's terms, the cell subset or site label means: CD45RA+CCR7+. The receptor chain draws on TRBV27 and TRBJ2-3; TRBD2 is possibly the D segment (5 matching bases). The TCR comes from a woman aged 25-40 years in good health. At the DNA level, the sequence is TGTGCCAGCAGAGAAGACGGAGGACTCACAGATACGCAGTATTTT. Its amino acids are CASREDGGLTDTQYF.